This is a list of T cell receptor beta chains from one sample in a study of blood T cells in healthy people across ages. TCRdb itself ran the 5' RACE reads through MiXCR, one entry per CDR3 protein. The table shows 1.6 million or so distinct CDR3 sequences, with almost 35% occurring only once. Sequenced input: blood. The receptors were gathered from a woman aged 30 to 39 in good health. Both conserved end residues are part of each CDR3. D genes are given only for firm matches. A row's size may be missing; if present it is once, few, many or a size class.

>TRBJ2-7|few|-|TRBV6-1|14
TGTGCCAGCAGTGAATGGCTGGTAGTCGACGAGCAGTACTTC
CASSEWLVVDEQYF
>TRBJ2-7|-|-|TRBV20-1|13
TGCAGTGCTTGCGAAGCCCCCGGCTACGAGCAGTACTTC
CSACEAPGYEQYF
>TRBJ2-7|-|TRBD2|TRBV12-3/TRBV12-4|14
TGTGCCAGCAGCTTGGAGAGCGGGGCCTACGAGCAGTACTTC
CASSLESGAYEQYF
>TRBJ2-1|-|TRBD2|TRBV29-1|11
TGCAGCGGGGGGGGGACCACCGAGCAGTTCTTC
CSGGGTTEQFF
>TRBJ2-1|many|-|TRBV27|14
TGTGCCAGCAGTTCTCAGATTACAGGGAATGAGCAGTTCTTC
CASSSQITGNEQFF
>TRBJ2-5|-|-|TRBV12-3/TRBV12-4|14
TGTGCCAGCAGTTTAGGGCACACCGAAGAGACCCAGTACTTC
CASSLGHTEETQYF
>TRBJ1-2|-|-|TRBV7-2|13
TGTGCCAGCAGCACCGACACGGCGAATGGCTACACCTTC
CASSTDTANGYTF
>TRBJ2-1|many|TRBD2|TRBV5-1|15
TGCGCCAGCAGCGTTCTAGCGGGGGTCTACAATGAGCAGTTCTTC
CASSVLAGVYNEQFF
>TRBJ2-3|-|TRBD2|TRBV7-7|17
TGTGCCAGCAGCTCCGGAGGGTATAGCGGGGGGACAGATACGCAGTATTTT
CASSSGGYSGGTDTQYF
>TRBJ1-5|-|-|TRBV6-1|12
TGTGCCAGCAATACCAAAAATCGGCCCCAGCATTTT
CASNTKNRPQHF
>TRBJ2-1|-|-|TRBV7-2|16
TGTGCCAGCAGCTCGAGAAGGGACTCAGCCTACAATGAGCAGTTCTTC
CASSSRRDSAYNEQFF
>TRBJ1-2|-|-|TRBV12-3/TRBV12-4|11
TGTGCCAACCATAGAACGAGTGGCTACACCTTC
CANHRTSGYTF
>TRBJ2-5|many|-|TRBV10-2|15
TGCGCCAGCACCCTGAGGGGGGGAATACAAGAGACCCAGTACTTC
CASTLRGGIQETQYF
>TRBJ2-7|-|TRBD2|TRBV5-1|14
TGCGCCAGCAGCTCTGGACTAGTAGCCCACGAGCAGTACTTC
CASSSGLVAHEQYF
>TRBJ2-7|-|TRBD2|TRBV28|16
TGTGCCAGCTCGGGGCTAGCGGGACGAAACGGGTACGAGCAGTACTTC
CASSGLAGRNGYEQYF